This T cell receptor beta chain is drawn from a study of T-cell reconstitution after alpha-beta-depleted transplantation in children. Regarding the study as a whole: T-cell counts and diversity at one year following transplant were attributed mainly to newly produced T cells. In patients about two months after transplant, alpha-beta T cells reportedly arose from several hundred expanded graft clones. Some patients' high day-60 TCRbeta diversity was traced to surviving recipient T cells and thymic progenitors.

CDR1 and CDR2 (germline): SGHDN, FVKESK. Trimming at V came to 3 bases and at J to 8 bases, leaving 8 bases not matched to a gene. The CDR3 sequence is 17 residues long. This clonotype was counted only a few times. Its antigen is not known. This sample's TCRbeta library carried unique molecular identifier barcodes. TCRdb reanalysed the PCR reads using MiXCR and keeps one entry per CDR3 protein. The data hold 500,000 to 650,000 distinct CDR3 sequences, with roughly 13% observed a single time. The material was PBMCs, mostly from graft donor cells, obtained 360 days after TCRalphabeta/CD19-depleted stem cell transplant. This TCR came from a male patient between 10 and 17 years old who had a stem cell transplant for acute myeloid leukemia, so the T cells may come from the graft donor. This sequence joins TRBV14 and TRBJ2-1; the match to TRBD2 covers 15 bases. The DNA of the CDR3 is TGTGCCAGCAGCCAGTCCCGCGGGACTAGCGGGAGGTATGAGCAGTTCTTC. Protein: CASSQSRGTSGRYEQFF.